A single sample is the source of the 10 T cell receptor beta chains below, sequenced in a study of PD-1 blockade in classical Hodgkin lymphoma. Profiling relied on immunoSEQ multiplex PCR, and the TCRdb table lists in-frame clones only, not all of them. Altogether around 150,000 clones are present, less than 80% being singletons, with the ten largest covering 7.5% to 10%. Brentuximab vedotin exposure varied, and every patient relapsed after autologous stem cell transplantation. This sample comprised peripheral blood mononuclear cells (PBMCs), obtained before the second cycle of nivolumab. These receptors all come from a human donor with classical Hodgkin lymphoma.

The V call is TRBV6-4, the J call TRBJ1-1; possible D gene TRBD1, 6 bases. V was cut by 5 bases and J by 1 base, with 8 bases left in between. The CDR3 sequence is 13 residues long. Germline V gene lookup returns CDR1 MRHNA and CDR2 SNTAGT. The CDR3 protein is CASSWDKNTEAFF. The CDR3 coding sequence is TGTGCCAGCAGTTGGGACAAGAACACTGAAGCTTTCTTT.

CDR3 amino acids: CASSESPRGGKGSYEQYF. CDR3 coding DNA: TGTGCCAGCAGTGAATCACCAAGAGGGGGTAAAGGCTCCTACGAGCAGTACTTC. The V call is TRBV25-1, the J call TRBJ2-7, with D perhaps TRBD1 (6 bases). Germline assignment: CDR1 MGHDK and CDR2 SYGVNS. V was cut by 1 base and J by 0 bases, with 19 bases left in between. The CDR3 consists of 18 residues.

The V call is TRBV6-6, the J call TRBJ2-7, with TRBD1 matching over 7 bases. The CDR3 spans 14 residues. Germline V gene data show CDR1 as MNHNY and CDR2 as SVGAGI (reference sequence). V was pared by 7 bases and J by 4 bases, with 10 bases of the junction left unmatched. CDR3 in DNA: TGTGCCAGCAATTCCGGGACAGCGATGTACGAGCAGTACTTC. Its translation: CASNSGTAMYEQYF.

This rearrangement joins TRBV7-3 to TRBJ1-5; D uncertain. V shed 5 bases and J shed 4 bases, with 9 bases lying between them. Germline V gives CDR1 SGHTA, CDR2 FQGTGA. The CDR3 extends over 13 amino acids. CDR3 sequence: CASSPDRNQPQHF. In DNA form, the CDR3 reads TGTGCCAGCAGCCCGGACCGAAATCAGCCCCAGCATTTT.

This chain connects TRBV5-1 to TRBJ2-5; D is possibly TRBD1 (6 bases). The V end was cut by 1 base, the J end by 5 bases, with 9 bases between. The CDR3 consists of 13 residues. CDR1 and CDR2 from the germline V gene are SGHRS and YFSETQ. CDR3 loop: CASSLTGIETQYF. The CDR3 region has the DNA TGCGCCAGCAGCTTGACAGGGATCGAGACCCAGTACTTC.

In the case of this clone: Just one base apart from a much larger clone, this may be a read error. The chain employs TRBV7-2 and TRBJ2-7; 8 bases are shared with TRBD1. Germline CDR1 is SGHTA and CDR2 is FQGNSA. This CDR3 has 13 residues. The V segment lost 1 base and the J segment 6 bases; nucleotides outside the gene matches: 2. The DNA for the CDR3 is TGTGCCAGCAGCTTAGGGACAGGGCGCGAGCAGTACTTC. Its protein product is CASSLGTGREQYF.

This clone turned up a few times. The CDR3 protein is CASSLGVRETQYF. CDR3 nucleotides: TGTGCCAGCAGTTTAGGAGTCCGGGAGACCCAGTACTTC. The chain links TRBV27 to TRBJ2-5; D is uncertain. This CDR3 spans 13 amino acids. The germline gives CDR1 MNHEY, CDR2 SMNVEV (reference sequence). Between the trimmed V and J ends, which lost 2 bases and 5 bases, there was a span of 9 bases.

The chain recombines TRBV7-8 with TRBJ2-5; 7 bases are a match to TRBD2. V dropped 3 bases and J dropped 3; count of bases not matched to a gene: 4. Per germline, CDR1 SGHVS and CDR2 FQNEAQ. CDR3 length: 14 residues. The CDR3 loop is CASSFWEGEETQYF. Here the CDR3 DNA reads TGTGCCAGCAGCTTCTGGGAGGGAGAAGAGACCCAGTACTTC.

This chain links TRBV11-3 with TRBJ2-1, with D maybe TRBD2 (9 bases). The CDR3 has 15 residues. Germline CDR1 is SGHNT and CDR2 is YENEEA. V lost 5 bases and J 9 bases, leaving 20 bases between the germline ends. CDR3 in amino acids: CASSTAGGGGGEQFF. The CDR3 DNA follows: TGTGCCAGCAGCACTGCAGGGGGCGGGGGGGGTGAGCAGTTCTTC.

The chain uses TRBV10-3 and TRBJ1-4; possibly TRBD1 for D (6 bases). Germline CDR1 reads ENHRY; CDR2 reads SYGVKD. The CDR3 contains 15 residues. Trimming removed 2 bases from V and 7 bases from J, with 14 bases in between. Here the CDR3 DNA reads TGTGCCATCAGTGAGACAGGGAATTCGGCTGAAAAACTGTTTTTT. Encoded protein: CAISETGNSAEKLFF.